One sample yielded the 3 T cell receptor beta chains listed below, sequenced in a study of somatic mutations in cytotoxic T cells in rheumatoid arthritis. Profiling relied on immunoSEQ multiplex PCR, and the TCRdb table lists in-frame clones only, not all of them. The sample carries 8,900 or so clones, roughly 75% recorded once. Sequenced input: CD8+ T cells sorted from blood. These receptors were taken from an adult with rheumatoid arthritis.

This chain links TRBV5-8 with TRBJ1-6; a weak D match, TRBD1 (6 bases). Looked up from germline, CDR1 is SGHTS and CDR2 is YDEGEE. V dropped 2 bases and J dropped 7 bases, with 10 bases sitting between them. CDR3 length equals 14 residues. For the CDR3, the DNA is TGTGCCAGCAGCTTTGGGGGACAAAATTCACCCCTCCACTTT. It codes for CASSFGGQNSPLHF.

The sample holds a few counts of this clone. The rearrangement links TRBV19 to TRBJ2-5, with 9 bases lining up with TRBD2. Germline CDR1 is LNHDA and CDR2 is SQIVND (reference sequence). This CDR3 is 13 amino acids long. The CDR3 loop reads CAAGGVNQETQYF. The CDR3 nucleotides are TGTGCTGCGGGAGGGGTAAACCAAGAGACCCAGTACTTC.

The rearrangement links TRBV4-2 to TRBJ1-3; D remains unclear. This CDR3 comprises 15 residues. Germline-derived CDR1 and CDR2 are LGHNA and YNFKEQ. Deletions cut 1 base from V and 2 bases from J, with 9 bases between. CDR3 nucleotide sequence: TGTGCCAGCAGCCAAGGAGAGAATCCTGGAAACACCATATATTTT. Protein product: CASSQGENPGNTIYF.